This passage covers 20 T cell receptor beta chains from one sample sequenced in a study of neurological immune-mediated disorders. TCRdb re-called the 5' RACE reads through MiXCR, storing one row per CDR3 protein. Of 20,000 or so distinct CDR3 sequences in the sample, roughly 10% are singletons; the top ten hold about 32%. Sample: CD8+ T cells from blood. These receptors all stem from a woman aged 45-59 years in good health.

This clonotype was recorded many times. V and J are TRBV20-1 and TRBJ1-3; TRBD1 aligns across 9 bases. Trimming removed 5 bases from V and 6 bases from J; junction bases left unmatched: 5. Germline values: CDR1 DFQATT, CDR2 SNEGSKA (reference sequence). The CDR3 totals 13 residues. CDR3 in amino acids: CSARGQGKNTIYF. In nucleotides, the CDR3 is TGCAGTGCTCGGGGACAGGGAAAAAACACCATATATTTT.

This clonotype was seen ten or more times. The chain couples TRBV7-9 to TRBJ2-2; 8 bases are a match to TRBD1. V gave up 5 bases and J gave up 2 bases; unmatched junction bases: 7. Germline loops: CDR1 SEHNR, CDR2 FQNEAQ (reference sequence). The CDR3 totals 16 residues. The DNA of the CDR3 is TGTGCCAGCAGCGATGGGACAGGCTCAAACACCGGGGAGCTGTTTTTT. Its translation: CASSDGTGSNTGELFF.

Ten or more counts support this clonotype. This chain links TRBV25-1 with TRBJ2-1, with D uncertain. The CDR3 consists of 13 residues. V lost 4 bases and J lost 5, with 9 bases in between. Germline V CDR1 and CDR2: MGHDK, SYGVNS. The CDR3 region is CASSVGLNNEQFF. CDR3 nucleotide sequence: TGTGCCAGCAGTGTGGGCCTAAACAATGAGCAGTTCTTC.

This clonotype was seen repeatedly, ten times or more. This chain joins TRBV20-1 and TRBJ2-1; D gene ambiguous. Germline assignment: CDR1 DFQATT and CDR2 SNEGSKA (reference sequence). This CDR3 has 16 residues. V was cut by 0 bases and J by 3 bases, with 15 bases left in between. CDR3 in DNA: TGCAGTGCTAGAGATCGAGCGAGCGCAGTCTACAATGAGCAGTTCTTC. Protein sequence: CSARDRASAVYNEQFF.

This clonotype was picked up many times. The chain carries TRBV4-1 and TRBJ2-7, with 9 positions matching TRBD1. V lost 4 bases to trimming and J lost 5 bases; unmatched junction nucleotides: 9. The CDR3 consists of 15 residues. Looked up from germline, CDR1 is MGHRA and CDR2 is YSYEKL. CDR3 amino acids: CASSLEDRGDDEQYF. CDR3 DNA: TGCGCCAGCAGCCTCGAGGACAGGGGAGATGACGAGCAGTACTTC.

The table lists this clonotype with many counts. This chain connects TRBV7-9 to TRBJ2-7; D ambiguous. The germline gives CDR1 SEHNR, CDR2 FQNEAQ (reference sequence). This CDR3 is 15 amino acids long. V was trimmed by 4 bases and J by 2 bases, leaving 15 bases between them. The CDR3 DNA reads as TGTGCCAGCAGCTCAGCGAGTTTAAACCCCTACGAGCAGTACTTC. Translated, it gives CASSSASLNPYEQYF.

Notes on this clonotype: This may be a read error, as it is one base from a much larger clone. The chain is built from TRBV7-2 and TRBJ2-3; 11 nucleotides line up with TRBD2. The junction had 6 bases not matched to a gene; V was cut back by 4 bases and J by 6 bases. CDR1 is SGHTA, CDR2 FQGNSA, per germline. The CDR3 loop spans 15 amino acids. The CDR3: CASSYVAGGLDTQYF. The CDR3 nucleotides read TGTGCCAGCAGCTATGTAGCGGGAGGGCTGGATACGCAGTATTTT. Combining the CDR3 with reference TRBV7-2 and TRBJ2-3 gives the whole variable domain GAGVSQSPSNKVTEKGKDVELRCDPISGHTALYWYRQSLGQGLEFLIYFQGNSAPDKSGLPSDRFSAERTGGSVSTLTIQRTQQEDSAVYLCASSYVAGGLDTQYFGPGTRLTVL.

This clonotype was seen ten or more times. The rearrangement links TRBV9 to TRBJ1-1; D gene ambiguous. The CDR3 runs 14 residues. Germline V gene lookup returns CDR1 SGDLS and CDR2 YYNGEE. V lost 3 bases, J lost 0 bases, and 9 bases lay in between. As DNA, the CDR3 is TGTGCCAGCAGCGACCAGATAATGAACACTGAAGCTTTCTTT. This sequence encodes CASSDQIMNTEAFF.

This clonotype was detected many times. The chain couples TRBV20-1 to TRBJ2-1; D unclear. CDR1 is DFQATT and CDR2 is SNEGSKA in the germline V gene (reference sequence). V was cut by 3 bases and J by 0 bases, with 9 bases left in between. The CDR3 spans 14 residues. The CDR3 spells CSARSHSSYNEQFF. The CDR3 DNA follows: TGCAGTGCTAGGTCCCACAGCTCCTACAATGAGCAGTTCTTC.

There are many counts of this clonotype. This sequence joins TRBV20-1 and TRBJ2-5; D unresolved. CDR1 and CDR2 (germline): DFQATT, SNEGSKA (reference sequence). This CDR3 has 16 amino acids. V gave up 1 base and J gave up 0 bases, with 15 bases separating them. In nucleotides, the CDR3 is TGCAGTGCTAGAGCTCCACCCTCCCCCTACCAAGAGACCCAGTACTTC. This encodes CSARAPPSPYQETQYF.

This clonotype was counted ten times or more. As DNA, the CDR3 is TGTGCCAGCAACTCCCTAGCGTCCGGCACAGATACGCAGTATTTT. Its protein is CASNSLASGTDTQYF. This sequence joins TRBV27 and TRBJ2-3, with D maybe TRBD2 (6 bases). Germline V lookup: CDR1 MNHEY, CDR2 SMNVEV (reference sequence). V lost 7 bases and J lost 1, with 15 bases in between. This CDR3 region has 15 residues.

By share of the sample, this clonotype is medium-sized. The V call is TRBV4-1, the J call TRBJ1-4; D ambiguous. The V and J ends lost 4 bases and 0 bases respectively, with 12 bases between them. The CDR3 extends over 16 amino acids. Germline V gene data show CDR1 as MGHRA and CDR2 as YSYEKL. The CDR3 reads CASSLVGAATNEKLFF. The CDR3 DNA reads as TGCGCCAGCAGCCTAGTAGGTGCGGCAACTAATGAAAAACTGTTTTTT.

Many counts were recorded for this clonotype. The chain joins TRBV6-6 to TRBJ1-2, with 10 bases aligning to TRBD1. Germline V gene lookup returns CDR1 MNHNY and CDR2 SVGAGI (reference sequence). The V segment lost 2 bases and the J segment 4 bases; nucleotides outside the gene matches: 7. The CDR3 loop spans 16 amino acids. This CDR3 reads CASSYEDRGTLYGYTF. CDR3 sequence (DNA): TGTGCCAGCAGTTACGAGGACAGGGGGACGCTCTATGGCTACACCTTC.

There are many counts of this clonotype. The DNA of the CDR3 is TGTGCCAGCAGTTTACGGCTAGCGGGAGCGAATGAGCAGTTCTTC. Its translation: CASSLRLAGANEQFF. This chain links TRBV27 with TRBJ2-1; 10 nucleotides agree with TRBD2. Germline trimming cut 2 bases from V and 7 bases from J; bases unmatched to any gene: 5. Germline CDR1 MNHEY, CDR2 SMNVEV (reference sequence). This CDR3 comprises 15 residues.

The CDR3: CATSESSFAGKLFF. CDR3 nucleotide sequence: TGTGCCACCAGTGAGTCAAGTTTTGCCGGAAAACTGTTTTTT. The chain has TRBV24-1 and TRBJ1-4; D is ambiguous. Germline V gives CDR1 KGHDR, CDR2 SFDVKD. The CDR3 runs 14 residues. Trimming removed 4 bases from V and 10 bases from J, with 15 bases in between.

The chain employs TRBV6-6 and TRBJ1-1; possibly TRBD1 for D (5 bases). Trimming removed 8 bases from V and 2 bases from J, with 15 bases in between. The CDR3 spans 14 residues. Per germline, CDR1 MNHNY and CDR2 SVGAGI (reference sequence). The CDR3 sequence is CASPQPGRNTEAFF. CDR3 nucleotides: TGTGCCAGCCCCCAACCAGGGCGAAACACTGAAGCTTTCTTT.

The chain couples TRBV10-3 to TRBJ2-1; D not resolved. Germline CDR1 is ENHRY and CDR2 is SYGVKD. The CDR3 runs to 12 residues. V gave up 8 bases and J gave up 6 bases, with 11 bases separating them. This CDR3 is CAIEVLGNEQFF. For the CDR3, the DNA is TGTGCCATCGAGGTGTTGGGCAATGAGCAGTTCTTC.

This clonotype showed up many times. The genes are TRBV6-2 or TRBV6-3 and TRBJ2-5, with 9 bases identical to TRBD2. The CDR3 totals 17 residues. Germline-derived CDR1 and CDR2 are MNHEY and SVGEGT. V lost 2 bases to trimming and J lost 4 bases; unmatched junction nucleotides: 11. The DNA of the CDR3 is TGTGCCAGCAGTTACCCAGTGGGAGCGGGAGGTTCAGAGACCCAGTACTTC. Amino acid sequence: CASSYPVGAGGSETQYF.

This clonotype showed up many times. In nucleotides, the CDR3 is TGTGCCAGCAGTTTAGGGGGACAGCTAGAGCAGTACTTC. Amino acid sequence: CASSLGGQLEQYF. The J gene is TRBJ2-7, the V gene TRBV27; 7 bases map to TRBD1. Trimming took 2 bases from V and 7 from J; bases not matched to a gene: 5. The CDR3 spans 13 residues. Germline V gene lookup returns CDR1 MNHEY and CDR2 SMNVEV (reference sequence).

The rearrangement uses TRBV6-1 and TRBJ1-1, with TRBD1 as a possible D gene (6 bases). CDR1 is MNHNS and CDR2 is SASEGT in the germline V gene. This CDR3 contains 14 residues. V lost 4 bases to trimming and J lost 4 bases, with 13 bases between them. Here the CDR3 reads CASSVEGGGTEAFF. The CDR3, as DNA: TGTGCCAGCAGTGTGGAGGGGGGAGGCACTGAAGCTTTCTTT.